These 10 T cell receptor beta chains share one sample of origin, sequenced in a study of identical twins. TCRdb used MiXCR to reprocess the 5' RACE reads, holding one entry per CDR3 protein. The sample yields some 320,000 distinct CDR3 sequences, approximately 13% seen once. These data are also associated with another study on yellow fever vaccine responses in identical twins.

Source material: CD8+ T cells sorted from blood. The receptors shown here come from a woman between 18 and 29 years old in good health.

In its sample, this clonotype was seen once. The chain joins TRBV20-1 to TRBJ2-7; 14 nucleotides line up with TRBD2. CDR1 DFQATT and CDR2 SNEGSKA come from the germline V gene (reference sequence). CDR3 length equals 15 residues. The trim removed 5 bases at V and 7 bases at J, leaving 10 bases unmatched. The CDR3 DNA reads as TGCAGTGCTGTCGGGACTAGCGGGAGTGAGGGGGAGCAGTACTTC. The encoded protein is CSAVGTSGSEGEQYF.

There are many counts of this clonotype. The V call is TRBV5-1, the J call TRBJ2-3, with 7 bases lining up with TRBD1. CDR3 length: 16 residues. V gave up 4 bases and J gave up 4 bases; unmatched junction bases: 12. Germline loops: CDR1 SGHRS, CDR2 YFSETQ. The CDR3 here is CASSGTGEYGADTQYF. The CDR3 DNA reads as TGCGCCAGCAGCGGCACAGGGGAGTATGGTGCAGATACGCAGTATTTT.

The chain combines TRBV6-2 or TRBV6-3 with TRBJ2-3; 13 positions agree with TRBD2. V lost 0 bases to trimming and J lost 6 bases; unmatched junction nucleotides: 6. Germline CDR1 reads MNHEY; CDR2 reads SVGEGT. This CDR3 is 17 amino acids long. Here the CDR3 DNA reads TGTGCCAGCAGTTACTCACTAGCGGGAGGGCCCCTCGATACGCAGTATTTT. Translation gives CASSYSLAGGPLDTQYF.

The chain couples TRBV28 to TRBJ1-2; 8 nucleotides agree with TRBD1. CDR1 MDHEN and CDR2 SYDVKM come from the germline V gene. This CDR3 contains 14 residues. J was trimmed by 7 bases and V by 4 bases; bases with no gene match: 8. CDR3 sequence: CASSWSSGGGGYTF. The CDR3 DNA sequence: TGTGCCAGCAGTTGGAGTTCAGGGGGCGGTGGCTACACCTTC.

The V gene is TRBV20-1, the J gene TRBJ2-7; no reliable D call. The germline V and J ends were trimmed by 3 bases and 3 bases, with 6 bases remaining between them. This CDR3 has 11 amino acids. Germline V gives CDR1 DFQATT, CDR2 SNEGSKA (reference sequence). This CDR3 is CSASNFYEQYF. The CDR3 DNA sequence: TGCAGTGCTAGCAATTTCTACGAGCAGTACTTC.

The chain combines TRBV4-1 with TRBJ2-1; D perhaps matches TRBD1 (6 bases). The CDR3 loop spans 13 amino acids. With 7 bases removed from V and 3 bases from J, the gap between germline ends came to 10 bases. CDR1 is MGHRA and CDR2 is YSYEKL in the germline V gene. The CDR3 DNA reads TGCGCCAGCATGGGGGCGAACTACAATGAGCAGTTCTTC. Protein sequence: CASMGANYNEQFF.

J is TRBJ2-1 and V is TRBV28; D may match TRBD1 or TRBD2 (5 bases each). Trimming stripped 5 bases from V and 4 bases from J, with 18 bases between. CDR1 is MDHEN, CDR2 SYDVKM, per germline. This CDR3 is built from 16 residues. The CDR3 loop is CASSPQRKGLYNEQFF. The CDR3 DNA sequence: TGTGCCAGCAGTCCTCAGCGGAAGGGGCTTTACAATGAGCAGTTCTTC.

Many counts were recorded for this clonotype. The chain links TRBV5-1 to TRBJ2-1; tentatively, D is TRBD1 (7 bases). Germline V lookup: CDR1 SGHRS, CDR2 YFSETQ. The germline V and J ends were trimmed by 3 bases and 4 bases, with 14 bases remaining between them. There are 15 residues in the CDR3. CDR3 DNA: TGCGCCAGCAGCTCTGGCGGGACAGCATACAATGAGCAGTTCTTC. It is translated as CASSSGGTAYNEQFF.

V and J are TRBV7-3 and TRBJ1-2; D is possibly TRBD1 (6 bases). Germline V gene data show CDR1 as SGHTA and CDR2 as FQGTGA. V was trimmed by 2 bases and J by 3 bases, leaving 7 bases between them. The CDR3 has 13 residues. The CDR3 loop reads CASSLAGDYGYTF. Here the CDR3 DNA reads TGTGCCAGCAGCTTAGCAGGGGACTATGGCTACACCTTC.

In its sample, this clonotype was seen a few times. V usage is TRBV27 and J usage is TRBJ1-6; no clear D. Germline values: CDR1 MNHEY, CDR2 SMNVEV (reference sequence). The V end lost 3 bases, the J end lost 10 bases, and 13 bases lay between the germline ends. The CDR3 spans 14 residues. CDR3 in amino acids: CASSFKSQGSPLHF. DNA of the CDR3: TGTGCCAGCAGTTTCAAGAGTCAAGGGTCACCCCTCCACTTT.